This TCR beta chain was sequenced during a study of T cell repertoires in ileal Crohn's disease. Study in general: At surgery, 35% to 40% of patients smoked, with median disease duration around 8 years.

Trimming cost V 5 bases and J 2 bases, with 3 bases left between them. Looked up from germline, CDR1 is SGHVS and CDR2 is FQNEAQ. The CDR3 is made up of 11 amino acids. Study results and caveats: Active smokers at surgery had more clonal expansions than non-smokers.

Time point: neoterminal ileum biopsy at postoperative endoscopy, about 6 months after surgery. Data came from immunoSEQ multiplex PCR; TCRdb stores just in-frame clones and leaves some out. Of about 7,200 clones listed, around 70% were seen once; the top ten hold 7% to 9%. As to this clone: Its antigen is not known.

V usage is TRBV7-8 and J usage is TRBJ2-5; no reliable D call. The TCR comes from an adult with Crohn's disease. Sample: ileal tissue. The CDR3 sequence is CASSLQETQYF. The CDR3 DNA is TGTGCCAGCAGCCTTCAAGAGACCCAGTACTTC.